This is a list of T cell receptor beta chains from one sample in a study of T cell responses to AZD1222 COVID-19 vaccine. Sequencing used immunoSEQ multiplex PCR; TCRdb keeps in-frame clones, though not all of them. The repertoire holds 140,000 to 150,000 clones, with approximately 85% as singletons. This specimen was peripheral blood, taken 28 days after the second dose of the MenACWY control vaccine. The source is an adult who received the MenACWY meningococcal vaccine as a control. The CDR3 runs from the conserved cysteine through the conserved F or W. D genes are given only for firm matches. Expanded clones get a size class; other rows say once, few or many, or leave the size out.

TRBJ1-2	NA	NA	TRBV12-3/TRBV12-4	TGTGCCAGCAGTTTTAACGGCCTCTATGGCTACACCTTC	CASSFNGLYGYTF
TRBJ1-5	TRBD1	NA	TRBV15	TGTGCCACCAGCACGCCTGGACAGGGCCTTTATAGCAATCAGCCCCAGCATTTT	CATSTPGQGLYSNQPQHF
TRBJ2-2	NA	few	TRBV5-1	TGCGCCAGCAGCGGAGGGACTTACGCGAACACCGGGGAGCTGTTTTTT	CASSGGTYANTGELFF
TRBJ1-1	NA	NA	TRBV5-1	TGCGCCAGCAGCTGGGCAGTGAACACTGAAGCTTTCTTT	CASSWAVNTEAFF
TRBJ1-4	NA	NA	TRBV4-3	TGCGCCAGCAGCCAAGATCGTGGAAGGACAACAAATGAAAAACTGTTTTTT	CASSQDRGRTTNEKLFF
TRBJ2-7	NA	NA	TRBV11-2	TGTGCCAGCAGCTTAGACGTCGCTTTCAGGGTAGGTTCCTACGAGCAGTACTTC	CASSLDVAFRVGSYEQYF
TRBJ2-3	TRBD2	NA	TRBV2	TGTGCCAGCAGTGGCCCTAGCGGGGTGAGCACAGATACGCAGTATTTT	CASSGPSGVSTDTQYF
TRBJ1-1	TRBD1	NA	TRBV12-3/TRBV12-4	TGTGCCAGCAGCCAGGGGGACACTGAAGCTTTCTTT	CASSQGDTEAFF
TRBJ2-1	TRBD2	NA	TRBV15	TGTGCCACCAGCAGAGTACGACTAGCGGGAGGCAATGAGCAGTTCTTC	CATSRVRLAGGNEQFF
TRBJ1-1	NA	once	TRBV7-9	TGTGCCAGCAGCTTAGCGACGGGGCGGAACACTGAAGCTTTCTTT	CASSLATGRNTEAFF
TRBJ2-7	TRBD1	NA	TRBV28	TGTGCCAGCAGTTTGGGACAGGGTTCGGCCGAGCAGTACTTC	CASSLGQGSAEQYF
TRBJ2-2	NA	NA	TRBV19	TGTGCCAGTATGAGGGGGATTACCGGGGAGCTGTTTTTT	CASMRGITGELFF
TRBJ2-1	NA	NA	TRBV24-1	TGTGCCACCAGTAGGGCGGGCGCCTACAATGAGCAGTTCTTC	CATSRAGAYNEQFF
TRBJ1-1	NA	NA	TRBV27	TGTGCCAGCAGTCCACATGGGCGGAACGGGAACACTGAAGCTTTCTTT	CASSPHGRNGNTEAFF
TRBJ2-5	NA	NA	TRBV18	TGTGCCAGCTCACCACCGCGGACTAAGGACGGGGAGACCCAGTACTTC	CASSPPRTKDGETQYF
TRBJ1-6	NA	once	TRBV12-3/TRBV12-4	TGTGCCAGCAGTGGCAGGGGTAATTCACCCCTCCACTTT	CASSGRGNSPLHF
TRBJ2-7	NA	NA	TRBV7-9	TGTGCCAGCAGCTTACAGGGATTATCCTACGAGCAGTACTTC	CASSLQGLSYEQYF
TRBJ2-7	NA	NA	TRBV11-1	TGTGCCAGCAGCTCAGACTACGAGCAGTACTTC	CASSSDYEQYF
TRBJ1-5	NA	once	TRBV7-9	TGTGCCAGCAGCTGGTGGGATACAGATCAGCCCCAGCATTTT	CASSWWDTDQPQHF
TRBJ1-4	NA	NA	TRBV29-1	TGCAGCGTTGCCCCCTCCGGAGGGGAACTGTTTTTT	CSVAPSGGELFF
TRBJ2-3	TRBD2	NA	TRBV6-6	TGTGCCAGCAGACTCGGGACTAGAGGCGCAGATACGCAGTATTTT	CASRLGTRGADTQYF
TRBJ1-1	TRBD1	NA	TRBV5-4	TGTGCCAGCAGCTTAAGGGGGCGGGACACTGAAGCTTTCTTT	CASSLRGRDTEAFF
TRBJ1-1	NA	NA	TRBV7-2	TGTGCCAGCAGTTCAAAACGTGACACTGAAGCTTTCTTT	CASSSKRDTEAFF
TRBJ1-2	TRBD1	few	TRBV4-3	TGCGCCAGCAGCCATCTACAGGGGAACTATGGCTACACCTTC	CASSHLQGNYGYTF
TRBJ2-7	NA	few	TRBV7-8	TGTGCCAGCAGCTTAGCCAGAGCCTCCTACGAGCAGTACTTC	CASSLARASYEQYF